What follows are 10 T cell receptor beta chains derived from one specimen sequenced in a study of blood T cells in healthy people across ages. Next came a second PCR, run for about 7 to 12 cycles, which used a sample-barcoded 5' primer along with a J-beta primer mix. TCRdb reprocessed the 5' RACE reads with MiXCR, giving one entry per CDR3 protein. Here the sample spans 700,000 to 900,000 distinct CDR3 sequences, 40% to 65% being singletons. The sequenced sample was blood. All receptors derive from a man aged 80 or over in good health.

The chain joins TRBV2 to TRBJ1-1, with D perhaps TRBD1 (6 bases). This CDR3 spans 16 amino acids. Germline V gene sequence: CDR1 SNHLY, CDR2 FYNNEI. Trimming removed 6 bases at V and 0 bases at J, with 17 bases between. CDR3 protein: CASREQGAVMNTEAFF. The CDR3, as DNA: TGTGCCAGCAGGGAACAGGGAGCTGTGATGAACACTGAAGCTTTCTTT.

The CDR3 here is CASSTNPGTGAYEQYF. CDR3 sequence (DNA): TGTGCCAGTAGTACCAATCCCGGGACAGGGGCCTACGAGCAGTACTTC. The rearrangement links TRBV19 to TRBJ2-4; TRBD1 matches 10 bases. The DNA end favors TRBJ2-7, so the J call may be wrong. CDR3 length: 16 amino acids. Germline V gene lookup returns CDR1 LNHDA and CDR2 SQIVND (reference sequence).

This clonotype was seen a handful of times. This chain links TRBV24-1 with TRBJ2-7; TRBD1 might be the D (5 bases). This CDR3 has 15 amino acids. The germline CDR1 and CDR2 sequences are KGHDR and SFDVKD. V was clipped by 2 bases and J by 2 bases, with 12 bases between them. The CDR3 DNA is TGTGCCACCAGTGATTCCCGACAGAAGCCCTACGAGCAGTACTTC. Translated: CATSDSRQKPYEQYF.

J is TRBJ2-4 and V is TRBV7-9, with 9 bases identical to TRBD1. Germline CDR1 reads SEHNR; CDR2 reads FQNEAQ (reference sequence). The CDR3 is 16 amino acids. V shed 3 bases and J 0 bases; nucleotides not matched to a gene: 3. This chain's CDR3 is CASSFGTGLAKNIQYF. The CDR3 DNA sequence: TGTGCCAGCAGCTTTGGGACAGGGCTAGCCAAAAACATTCAGTACTTC.

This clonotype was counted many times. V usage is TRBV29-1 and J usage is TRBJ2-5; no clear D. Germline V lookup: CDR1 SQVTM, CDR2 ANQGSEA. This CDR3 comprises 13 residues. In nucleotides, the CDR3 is TGCAGTGCCGTAGCCGAGTACCAAGAGACCCAGTACTTC. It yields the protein CSAVAEYQETQYF.

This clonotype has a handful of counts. The CDR3 loop is CASGWSGLAGTIDTQYF. In DNA, the CDR3 is TGTGCCAGCGGATGGAGCGGGCTAGCGGGAACTATAGATACGCAGTATTTT. V gene TRBV12-3 or TRBV12-4 combines with J gene TRBJ2-3; TRBD2 matches 9 bases. With 8 bases clipped from V and 5 bases from J, the junction kept 17 bases outside the gene matches. The CDR3 loop spans 17 amino acids.

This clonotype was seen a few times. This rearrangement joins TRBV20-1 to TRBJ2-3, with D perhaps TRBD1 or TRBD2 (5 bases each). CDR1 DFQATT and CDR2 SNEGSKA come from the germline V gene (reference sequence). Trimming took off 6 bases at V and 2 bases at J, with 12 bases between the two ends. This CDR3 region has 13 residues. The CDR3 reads CSASGRNTDTQYF. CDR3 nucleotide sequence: TGCAGTGCATCAGGGAGAAACACAGATACGCAGTATTTT.

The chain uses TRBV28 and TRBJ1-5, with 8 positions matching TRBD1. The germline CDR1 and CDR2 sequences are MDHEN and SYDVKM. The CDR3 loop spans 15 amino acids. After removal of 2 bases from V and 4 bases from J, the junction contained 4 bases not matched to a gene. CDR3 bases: TGTGCCAGCAGTTTACAGGGGGCGAGGAATCAGCCCCAGCATTTT. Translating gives CASSLQGARNQPQHF.

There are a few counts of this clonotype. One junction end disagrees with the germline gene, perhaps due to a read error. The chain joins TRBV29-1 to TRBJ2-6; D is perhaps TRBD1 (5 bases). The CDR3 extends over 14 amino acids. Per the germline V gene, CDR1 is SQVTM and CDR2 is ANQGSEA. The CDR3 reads CSAETGPGANVLTF. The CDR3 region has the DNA TGCAGCGCTGAAACAGGTCCTGGGGCCAACGTCCTGACTTTC.

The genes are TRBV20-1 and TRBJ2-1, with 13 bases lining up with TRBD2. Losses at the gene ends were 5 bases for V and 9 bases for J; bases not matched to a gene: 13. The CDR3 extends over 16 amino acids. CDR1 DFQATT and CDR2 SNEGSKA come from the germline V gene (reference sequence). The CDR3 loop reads CSAFPAGLAGVGEQFF. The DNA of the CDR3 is TGCAGTGCTTTTCCCGCCGGACTAGCGGGAGTGGGTGAGCAGTTCTTC.